This T cell receptor (beta chain) was captured in a study of T cell responses to AZD1222 COVID-19 vaccine. Notes on the study in general: Repertoires in all cases were sampled only once the peak T cell response had passed. Spike-spanning, vaccine-associated CD4 TCRs were dominant at 160-218 and 743-854. Donors were largely white British and mainly female; clonal diversity was possibly underestimated. Unmutated variant regions reportedly attract nearly half of all spike-specific TCRs.

This clone was observed a few times. The antigen remains undetermined. Measured with immunoSEQ multiplex PCR; TCRdb has only the in-frame clones, and not every one. The data hold more than 95,000 clones, with around 76% observed a single time. The CDR3 is 15 amino acids. V shed 7 bases and J 5 bases; nucleotides not matched to a gene: 13. Germline V lookup: CDR1 SNHLY, CDR2 FYNNEI. This clonotype originated in an adult in good health. Source: peripheral blood, taken on day 0 of AZD1222 vaccination. The chain uses TRBV2 and TRBJ1-1; TRBD1 agrees at 7 bases. In DNA form, the CDR3 reads TGTGCCAGCAAGATCGGAACAGGGGCCTTAACTGAAGCTTTCTTT. Residues: CASKIGTGALTEAFF.